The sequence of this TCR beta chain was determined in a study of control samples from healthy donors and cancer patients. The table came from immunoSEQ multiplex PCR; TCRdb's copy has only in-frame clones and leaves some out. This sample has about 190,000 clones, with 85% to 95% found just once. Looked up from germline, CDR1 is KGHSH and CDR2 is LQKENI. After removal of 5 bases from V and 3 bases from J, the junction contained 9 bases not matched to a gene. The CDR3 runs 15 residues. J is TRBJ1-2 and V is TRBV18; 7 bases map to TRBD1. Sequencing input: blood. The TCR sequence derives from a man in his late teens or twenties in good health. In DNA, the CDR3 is TGTGCCAGCTCAGGAGGGGGCGCGTCCGACTATGGCTACACCTTC. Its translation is CASSGGGASDYGYTF.